This T cell receptor beta chain was identified in a study of blood T cell repertoires in COVID-19. Study-wide context: The cDNA or gDNA used as material had been derived from T cells, B-cell-depleted T cells, or PBMCs.

V trimming: 4 bases; J trimming: 6 bases; junction bases outside the gene matches: 2. CDR1 is SGDLS and CDR2 is YYNGEE in the germline V gene. The CDR3 sequence is 12 residues long. In the source study's methods: Reference gene primer amplification gave estimated nucleated cell counts. Using immunoSEQ multiplex PCR, the repertoire was profiled, and TCRdb retains in-frame clones only, with some absent. D and trimming come from the DNA, and the V and J calls and clone size come from that table. The table has about 360,000 clones, approximately 86% seen once. Seattle patient enrollment occurred during active infection, with longitudinal follow-up thereafter.

What was sequenced was peripheral blood. The V call is TRBV9, the J call TRBJ2-7; 9 bases line up with TRBD1. This receptor was identified in a woman aged 55-69 years with COVID-19, enrolled during active disease. The DNA for the CDR3 is TGTGCCAGCAGCACAGGGGGCGGCGAGCAGTACTTC. Translated: CASSTGGGEQYF.